This T cell receptor (beta chain) was captured in a study of blood T cell repertoires in COVID-19. Per the authors' pipeline: It was from reference gene primer amplification that nucleated cell counts were estimated. Repertoires were generated with immunoSEQ multiplex PCR, while TCRdb's copy carries only in-frame clones and drops some. The DNA was the basis for D and trimming; V, J and clone size are from that table. The sample has roughly 220,000 clones; over 75% are singletons. The specimen was PBMCs or T cells enriched from blood (not recorded which). The clonotype comes from a young woman in a cohort exposed to, infected with or recovered from COVID-19 (not recorded which).

This CDR3 is CASSPNGQPGETQYF. Here the CDR3 DNA reads TGTGCCAGCAGCCCGAATGGACAGCCGGGAGAGACCCAGTACTTC. This chain connects TRBV11-1 to TRBJ2-5, with D perhaps matching TRBD1 (6 bases). The germline V gene encodes CDR1 SGHAT and CDR2 FQDESV (reference sequence). The CDR3 totals 15 residues. Trimming left V 5 bases short and J 4 bases short, with 17 bases between.